The T cell receptor beta chain described here comes from a study of blood T cell repertoires in COVID-19. Study summary: Samples of COVID-19 (acute and convalescent) were obtained from the United States, Italy and Spain.

Profiled with immunoSEQ multiplex PCR; TCRdb holds only in-frame clones, not every one. The table lists 300,000 or so clones, 70% to 90% of them singletons. The V gene end was trimmed by 1 base and the J gene end by 6 bases; junction bases not matched to a gene: 6. Germline V gene lookup returns CDR1 LNHNV and CDR2 YYDKDF (reference sequence). The CDR3 extends over 15 amino acids. Sequenced material: peripheral blood. This receptor was identified in a woman aged 45-60 years who had recovered from COVID-19. This rearrangement joins TRBV15 to TRBJ2-1; TRBD2 agrees at 7 bases. This CDR3 is CATSRGLGRGNEQFF. In DNA form, the CDR3 reads TGTGCCACCAGCAGAGGGCTAGGGAGGGGCAATGAGCAGTTCTTC.